Here is one TCR beta chain with its context. This entry belongs to a study of control samples from healthy donors and cancer patients. V lost 0 bases and J 4 bases, leaving 12 bases between the germline ends. Looked up from germline, CDR1 is MNHEY and CDR2 is SVGEGT. CDR3 length equals 15 residues. The repertoire was sequenced with immunoSEQ multiplex PCR; TCRdb's copy has only in-frame clones and lacks some. The sample records tens of thousands of clones, approximately 88% being singletons. The source material was PBMCs. The clonotype originates from a woman aged 50 to 65 with colorectal cancer. This rearrangement joins TRBV6-2 or TRBV6-3 to TRBJ1-2, with unresolved D. The DNA for the CDR3 is TGTGCCAGCAGTTACTCCACAGTGCAAGGCTATGGCTACACCTTC. Amino acid sequence: CASSYSTVQGYGYTF.